A single sample is the source of the 13 T cell receptor beta chains below, sequenced in a study of breast tumors, draining lymph nodes, adjacent tissues. Samples came from axillary lymph nodes draining the breast cancer. Each CDR3 protein is one row after TCRdb ran MiXCR on the multiplex PCR reads. The sample lists 200,000 to 300,000 distinct CDR3 sequences; over 25% were seen once. Input material: axillary lymph node tissue. Every receptor here comes from a female donor with breast cancer. Some clones in this sample may be carry-over from other donors' samples.

For the CDR3, the DNA is TGTGCCAGCAAAAGGACAGGACCCTACGAGCAGTACTTC. The encoded protein is CASKRTGPYEQYF. The rearrangement joins TRBV6-2 or TRBV6-3 to TRBJ2-7; 7 nucleotides agree with TRBD1. Trimming cost V 7 bases and J 2 bases; bases outside gene matches: 5. This CDR3 is 13 amino acids long. Germline V gives CDR1 MNHEY, CDR2 SVGEGT.

In nucleotides, the CDR3 is TGTGCCAGCGGACAGGGGGCATATCAGCCCCAGCATTTT. It encodes CASGQGAYQPQHF. This chain connects TRBV3-1 to TRBJ1-5; 11 bases agree with TRBD1. This CDR3 has 13 amino acids. Germline loops: CDR1 LGHDT, CDR2 YNNKEL (reference sequence). J lost 5 bases, V lost 8 bases, and 2 bases had no gene match.

This clonotype was picked up many times. The chain carries TRBV5-6 and TRBJ2-1; TRBD2 aligns across 7 bases. The germline V gene has CDR1 SGHDT and CDR2 YYEEEE. Trimming cost V 2 bases and J 9 bases; bases outside gene matches: 8. The CDR3 has 14 residues. The CDR3 reads CASSFLAVRGEQFF. For the CDR3, the DNA is TGTGCCAGCAGCTTCCTAGCGGTGCGGGGTGAGCAGTTCTTC.

As for this clonotype: A much larger clone differs by one base, so this may be a read error. The CDR3 sequence is CATIRGEEEQYF. CDR3 nucleotide sequence: TGTGCCACCATAAGGGGGGAAGAGGAGCAGTACTTC. The rearrangement links TRBV6-1 to TRBJ2-7; perhaps D is TRBD1 or TRBD2 (6 bases each). V shed 10 bases and J shed 7 bases, with 17 bases lying between them. There are 12 residues in the CDR3. Germline V gene data show CDR1 as MNHNS and CDR2 as SASEGT.

Notes on this clonotype: A much larger clone differs by one base, so this may be a read error. The V call is TRBV6-5, the J call TRBJ2-1, with 9 bases that match TRBD2. Trimming removed 5 bases from V and 4 bases from J; junction bases left unmatched: 9. There are 16 residues in the CDR3. The germline gives CDR1 MNHEY, CDR2 SVGAGI. The CDR3 here is CASSHQVTSGYNEQFF. The CDR3 DNA follows: TGTGCCAGCAGTCACCAAGTGACTAGCGGATACAATGAGCAGTTCTTC.

This clonotype was seen many times. The CDR3 sequence is CASSLRGTSTDTQYF. The CDR3 nucleotides are TGTGCCAGCAGTTTACGAGGGACTAGCACAGATACGCAGTATTTT. The chain recombines TRBV12-3 or TRBV12-4 with TRBJ2-3; the D gene is possibly TRBD2 (6 bases). Trimming shortened V by 2 bases and J by 0 bases, and 9 bases separated the two germline ends. The CDR3 is 15 residues long.

This clonotype came up many times. The chain joins TRBV5-1 to TRBJ2-7, with 14 positions matching TRBD2. This CDR3 has 16 amino acids. Looked up from germline, CDR1 is SGHRS and CDR2 is YFSETQ. The junction had 4 bases not matched to a gene; V was cut back by 0 bases and J by 5 bases. The CDR3 bases are TGCGCCAGCAGCTTGGCGGGACTAGCGGGAGTCAACGAGCAGTACTTC. Translation: CASSLAGLAGVNEQYF.

The chain uses TRBV30 and TRBJ2-2, with TRBD1 as a possible D gene (6 bases). The CDR3 extends over 16 amino acids. The V gene lost 3 bases and the J gene lost 5 bases, with 19 bases spanning the gap. Germline assignment: CDR1 GTSNPN and CDR2 SVGIG (reference sequence). The chain's CDR3 is CAWSAMGAYTTGELFF. DNA for the CDR3: TGTGCCTGGAGCGCGATGGGGGCCTACACTACCGGGGAGCTGTTTTTT.

This chain joins TRBV12-3 or TRBV12-4 and TRBJ1-1; perhaps TRBD1 as D (6 bases). The ends were cut back, 4 bases at V and 10 bases at J, with 13 bases in the middle. The CDR3 sequence is 12 residues long. CDR3 nucleotides: TGTGCCAGCAGTTCTATACAGGGTCGAGCTTTCTTT. Protein sequence: CASSSIQGRAFF.

This clonotype has ten or more counts. The chain combines TRBV19 with TRBJ2-6; no definite D call. The germline V gene has CDR1 LNHDA and CDR2 SQIVND (reference sequence). The V and J ends lost 7 bases and 2 bases respectively, with 9 bases between them. CDR3 length: 14 residues. The CDR3 is CASTPGAGANVLTF. The CDR3 nucleotides are TGTGCCAGTACCCCTGGGGCTGGGGCCAACGTCCTGACTTTC. The full variable domain, with the rest looked up from reference TRBV19 and TRBJ2-6, is DGGITQSPKYLFRKEGQNVTLSCEQNLNHDAMYWYRQDPGQGLRLIYYSQIVNDFQKGDIAEGYSVSREKKESFPLTVTSAQKNPTAFYLCASTPGAGANVLTFGAGSRLTVL.

This clonotype was counted many times. The V and J genes are TRBV6-5 and TRBJ2-6; no definite D call. V lost 6 bases and J 5 bases, leaving 8 bases between the germline ends. Germline CDR1 reads MNHEY; CDR2 reads SVGAGI. The CDR3 length is 13 residues. CDR3: CASSPDRANVLTF. The CDR3 DNA sequence: TGTGCCAGCAGCCCCGATAGGGCCAACGTCCTGACTTTC.

This clonotype was found many times. The chain uses TRBV6-2 or TRBV6-3 and TRBJ2-5; 7 nucleotides agree with TRBD2. Germline trimming cut 6 bases from V and 2 bases from J; bases unmatched to any gene: 3. This CDR3 is built from 13 residues. Germline CDR1 reads MNHEY; CDR2 reads SVGEGT. The CDR3 DNA reads TGTGCCAGCAGCCGGACTAGGCAAGAGACCCAGTACTTC. Its protein is CASSRTRQETQYF.

This clonotype was detected only a few times. This chain links TRBV6-4 with TRBJ1-3; D remains ambiguous. This CDR3 region has 19 residues. CDR1 and CDR2 (germline): MRHNA, SNTAGT. V was cut by 5 bases and J by 0 bases, with 23 bases left in between. The CDR3 DNA reads as TGTGCCAGCAGTTTTTCGTCCCGAGAGGCCTCCTACTCTGGAAACACCATATATTTT. Translation gives CASSFSSREASYSGNTIYF.